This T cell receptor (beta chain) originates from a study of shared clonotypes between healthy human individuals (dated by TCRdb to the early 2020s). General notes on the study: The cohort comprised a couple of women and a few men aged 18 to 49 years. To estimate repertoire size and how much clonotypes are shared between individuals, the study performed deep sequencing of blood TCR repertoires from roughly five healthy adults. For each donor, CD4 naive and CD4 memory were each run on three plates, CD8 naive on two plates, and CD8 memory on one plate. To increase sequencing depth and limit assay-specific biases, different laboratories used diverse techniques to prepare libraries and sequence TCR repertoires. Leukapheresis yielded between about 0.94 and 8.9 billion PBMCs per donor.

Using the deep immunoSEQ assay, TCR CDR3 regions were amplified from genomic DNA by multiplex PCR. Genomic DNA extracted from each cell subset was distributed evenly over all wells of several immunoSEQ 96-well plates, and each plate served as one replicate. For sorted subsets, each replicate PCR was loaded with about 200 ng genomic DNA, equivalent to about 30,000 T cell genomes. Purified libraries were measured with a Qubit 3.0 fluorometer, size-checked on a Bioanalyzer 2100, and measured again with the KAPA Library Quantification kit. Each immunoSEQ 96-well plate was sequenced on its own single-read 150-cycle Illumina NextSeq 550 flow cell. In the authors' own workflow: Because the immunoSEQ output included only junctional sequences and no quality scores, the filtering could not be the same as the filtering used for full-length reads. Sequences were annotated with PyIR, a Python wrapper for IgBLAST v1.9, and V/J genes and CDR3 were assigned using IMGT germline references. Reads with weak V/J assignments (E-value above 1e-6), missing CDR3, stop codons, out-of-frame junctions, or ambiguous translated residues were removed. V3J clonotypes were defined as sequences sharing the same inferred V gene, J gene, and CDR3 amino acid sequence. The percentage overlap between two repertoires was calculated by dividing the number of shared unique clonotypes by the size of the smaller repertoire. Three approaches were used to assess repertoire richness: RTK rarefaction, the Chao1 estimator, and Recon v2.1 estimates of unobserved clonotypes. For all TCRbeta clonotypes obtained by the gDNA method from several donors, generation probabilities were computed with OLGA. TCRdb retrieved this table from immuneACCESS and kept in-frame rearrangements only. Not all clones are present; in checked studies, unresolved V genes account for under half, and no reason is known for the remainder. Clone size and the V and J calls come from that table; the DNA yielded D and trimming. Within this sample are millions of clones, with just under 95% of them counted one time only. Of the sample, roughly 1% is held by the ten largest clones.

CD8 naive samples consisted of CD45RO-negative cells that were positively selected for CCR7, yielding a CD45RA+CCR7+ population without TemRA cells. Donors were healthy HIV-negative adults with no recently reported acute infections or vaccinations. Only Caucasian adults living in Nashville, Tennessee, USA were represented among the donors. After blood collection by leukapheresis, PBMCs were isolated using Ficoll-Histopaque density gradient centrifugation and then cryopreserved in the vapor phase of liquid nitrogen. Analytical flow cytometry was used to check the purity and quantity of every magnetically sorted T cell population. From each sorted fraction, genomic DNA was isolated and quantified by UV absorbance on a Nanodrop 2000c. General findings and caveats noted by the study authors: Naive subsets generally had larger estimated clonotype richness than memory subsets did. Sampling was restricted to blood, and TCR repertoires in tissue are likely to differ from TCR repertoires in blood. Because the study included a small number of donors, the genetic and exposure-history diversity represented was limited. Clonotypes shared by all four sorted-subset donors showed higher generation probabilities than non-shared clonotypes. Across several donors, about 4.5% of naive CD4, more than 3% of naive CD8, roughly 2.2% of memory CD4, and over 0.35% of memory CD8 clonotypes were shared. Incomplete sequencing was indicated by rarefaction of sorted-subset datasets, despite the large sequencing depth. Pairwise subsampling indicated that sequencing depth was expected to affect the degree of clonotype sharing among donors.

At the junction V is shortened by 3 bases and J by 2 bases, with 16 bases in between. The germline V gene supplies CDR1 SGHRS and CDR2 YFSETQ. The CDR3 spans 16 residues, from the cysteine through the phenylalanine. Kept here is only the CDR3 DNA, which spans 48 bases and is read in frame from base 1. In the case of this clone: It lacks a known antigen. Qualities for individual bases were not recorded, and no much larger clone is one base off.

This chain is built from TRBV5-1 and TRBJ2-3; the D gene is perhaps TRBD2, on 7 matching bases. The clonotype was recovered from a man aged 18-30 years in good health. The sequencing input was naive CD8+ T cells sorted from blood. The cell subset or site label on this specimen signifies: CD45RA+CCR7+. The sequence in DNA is TGCGCCAGCAGCTGGCCGGGGGGCTCGGACACAGATACGCAGTATTTT. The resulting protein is CASSWPGGSDTDTQYF.